This TCR beta chain appears in the sequencing data of a study of T cell responses to AZD1222 COVID-19 vaccine. Sequencing used immunoSEQ multiplex PCR; TCRdb keeps in-frame clones, though not all of them. This table holds about 120,000 clones, 90% to 95% found once. V lost 4 bases and J lost 0; bases outside the gene matches: 11. The CDR3 is 18 amino acids. Looked up from germline, CDR1 is LNHDA and CDR2 is SQIVND (reference sequence). This TCR derives from an adult who received the AZD1222 COVID-19 vaccine. Sequencing was performed on peripheral blood, taken 28 days after the second AZD1222 dose. V and J are TRBV19 and TRBJ1-5; 8 nucleotides align to TRBD1. The CDR3 loop is CASSTQPGQAYSNQPQHF. The DNA of the CDR3 is TGTGCCAGTAGTACGCAGCCGGGACAGGCATATAGCAATCAGCCCCAGCATTTT.